These 21 T cell receptor beta chains share one sample of origin, sequenced in a study of OX40 agonist ivuxolimab in advanced cancers. Profiling relied on immunoSEQ multiplex PCR, and the TCRdb table lists in-frame clones only, not all of them. Of approximately 33,000 clones detected, roughly 87% appear once; the ten largest clones hold around a tenth. The sequenced sample was CD4+ or CD8+ T cells sorted from blood, obtained in a trial of the OX40 agonist ivuxolimab. All receptors come from an adult with an advanced solid tumor such as melanoma, head and neck, liver or kidney cancer.

This chain joins TRBV5-1 and TRBJ2-3; D gene ambiguous. Trimming cost V 4 bases and J 2 bases, with 11 bases left between them. Germline lookup yields CDR1 SGHRS and CDR2 YFSETQ. The CDR3 covers 14 residues. The CDR3 here is CASSLPKTTDTQYF. The CDR3 DNA is TGCGCCAGCAGCCTTCCTAAAACCACAGATACGCAGTATTTT. The variable domain in full, with the rest retrieved from reference TRBV5-1 and TRBJ2-3, is KAGVTQTPRYLIKTRGQQVTLSCSPISGHRSVSWYQQTPGQGLQFLFEYFSETQRNKGNFPGRFSGRQFSNSRSEMNVSTLELGDSALYLCASSLPKTTDTQYFGPGTRLTVL.

J is TRBJ2-1 and V is TRBV11-3, with D possibly being TRBD1 (5 bases). This CDR3 has 14 amino acids. Trimming left V 6 bases short and J 0 bases short, with 9 bases between. The germline V gene has CDR1 SGHNT and CDR2 YENEEA. The CDR3 is CASSGDSSYNEQFF. Written as DNA, the CDR3 is TGTGCCAGCAGTGGAGACAGCTCCTACAATGAGCAGTTCTTC.

The gene calls are TRBV6-4 and TRBJ1-3; D is perhaps TRBD1 (5 bases). This CDR3 comprises 14 residues. Germline CDR1 is MRHNA and CDR2 is SNTAGT. Trimming removed 4 bases at V and 8 bases at J, with 15 bases between. The CDR3 DNA reads as TGTGCCAGCAGTGGGGGACGGGGGAGTTACACCATATATTTT. It translates to CASSGGRGSYTIYF.

Only one count was recorded for this clone. The chain is built from TRBV11-2 and TRBJ2-1, with a tentative D call TRBD2 (5 bases). The CDR3 spans 17 residues. The V gene lost 2 bases and the J gene lost 0 bases, with 14 bases spanning the gap. The V gene's germline CDR1 is SGHAT and CDR2 FQNNGV. The CDR3 coding sequence is TGTGCCAGCAGCTTAAGCGGACTGGCGAGCTCCTACAATGAGCAGTTCTTC. Residues: CASSLSGLASSYNEQFF.

The chain recombines TRBV30 with TRBJ2-5, with D perhaps matching TRBD2 (6 bases). This CDR3 has 14 residues. Germline V gives CDR1 GTSNPN, CDR2 SVGIG (reference sequence). The germline V and J ends were trimmed by 1 base and 2 bases, with 11 bases remaining between them. CDR3 in DNA: TGTGCCTGGAGTGCGGGGACTTTTCAAGAGACCCAGTACTTC. This gives the protein CAWSAGTFQETQYF.

This chain joins TRBV2 and TRBJ2-7; D unresolved. V lost 6 bases, J lost 7 bases, and 22 bases lay in between. CDR3 length: 15 residues. Germline CDR1 is SNHLY and CDR2 is FYNNEI. The DNA of the CDR3 is TGTGCCAGCAGCACCGGTGAGGTCGTGCCTGGGGAGCAGTACTTC. Protein sequence: CASSTGEVVPGEQYF.

The chain employs TRBV10-3 and TRBJ2-1; 9 nucleotides match TRBD1. V lost 11 bases, J lost 5 bases, and 10 bases stayed unmatched. Germline V gene sequence: CDR1 ENHRY, CDR2 SYGVKD. There are 14 residues in the CDR3. The CDR3 coding sequence is TGTGCCCATTCAATAAGACAGGGGGACAATGAGCAGTTCTTC. Protein product: CAHSIRQGDNEQFF.

The chain couples TRBV6-5 to TRBJ2-7; perhaps TRBD1 as D (6 bases). Germline V gene data show CDR1 as MNHEY and CDR2 as SVGAGI. This CDR3 region has 15 residues. Trimming removed 5 bases from V and 6 bases from J, with 20 bases in between. The CDR3 DNA is TGTGCCAGCAGTCCTAATTACAGGGCGGACCGCGAGCAGTACTTC. Translating gives CASSPNYRADREQYF.

The chain is built from TRBV9 and TRBJ2-3; 11 bases are a match to TRBD1. This CDR3 is built from 14 residues. The V gene's germline CDR1 is SGDLS and CDR2 YYNGEE. The V segment lost 7 bases and the J segment 2 bases; nucleotides outside the gene matches: 3. The CDR3, as DNA: TGTGCCAGCGGGACAGGGGGTATCACAGATACGCAGTATTTT. Its protein product is CASGTGGITDTQYF.

The chain carries TRBV19 and TRBJ2-1; 11 bases are a match to TRBD2. In germline, CDR1 is LNHDA, CDR2 SQIVND (reference sequence). The CDR3 has 16 residues. The J segment lost 9 bases and the V segment lost 4 bases, leaving 11 bases of the junction unmatched. For the CDR3, the DNA is TGTGCCAGTAGTACGACCCGGACTAGCGGGTTCGGTGAGCAGTTCTTC. Encoded protein: CASSTTRTSGFGEQFF.

This rearrangement joins TRBV6-5 to TRBJ2-4; D remains unclear. V was cut by 5 bases and J by 0 bases, with 11 bases left in between. In germline, CDR1 is MNHEY, CDR2 SVGAGI. There are 15 residues in the CDR3. The CDR3 reads CASSPGTGAKNIQYF. The CDR3 bases are TGTGCCAGCAGTCCCGGTACGGGAGCCAAAAACATTCAGTACTTC.

The chain uses TRBV5-1 and TRBJ2-1; no clear D. Trimming removed 0 bases at V and 9 bases at J, with 13 bases between. In germline, CDR1 is SGHRS, CDR2 YFSETQ. The CDR3 sequence is 14 residues long. The CDR3 DNA is TGCGCCAGCAGCTTGGAGACCCAGCCCAGTGAGCAGTTCTTC. Translating it yields CASSLETQPSEQFF. The whole variable domain, remainder taken from reference TRBV5-1 and TRBJ2-1, is KAGVTQTPRYLIKTRGQQVTLSCSPISGHRSVSWYQQTPGQGLQFLFEYFSETQRNKGNFPGRFSGRQFSNSRSEMNVSTLELGDSALYLCASSLETQPSEQFFGPGTRLTVL.

The chain carries TRBV9 and TRBJ1-5; possibly TRBD1 for D (6 bases). Germline CDR1 is SGDLS and CDR2 is YYNGEE. With 3 bases removed from V and 0 bases from J, the gap between germline ends came to 10 bases. The CDR3 extends over 15 amino acids. CDR3 region: CASSAGDHSNQPQHF. The CDR3 nucleotides are TGTGCCAGCAGCGCAGGGGATCATAGCAATCAGCCCCAGCATTTT.

The chain joins TRBV28 to TRBJ2-7, with 8 nucleotides matching TRBD2. V gave up 6 bases and J gave up 4 bases; unmatched junction bases: 8. CDR3 length: 14 residues. Germline values: CDR1 MDHEN, CDR2 SYDVKM. CDR3 DNA: TGTGCCAGCAGAGGGAGCGGGAGTAGGTACGAGCAGTACTTC. Translation: CASRGSGSRYEQYF.

This chain connects TRBV7-3 to TRBJ2-1; D may be TRBD1 (5 bases). Germline V CDR1 and CDR2: SGHTA, FQGTGA. V was clipped by 3 bases and J by 5 bases, with 8 bases between them. The CDR3 runs 13 residues. The chain's CDR3 is CASSLGRNNEQFF. The CDR3 nucleotides read TGTGCCAGCAGCTTGGGGCGGAACAATGAGCAGTTCTTC.

This sequence joins TRBV27 and TRBJ2-1; 13 bases match TRBD2. Per germline, CDR1 MNHEY and CDR2 SMNVEV (reference sequence). V lost 3 bases and J lost 0; bases outside the gene matches: 8. The CDR3 contains 19 residues. The CDR3 is CASSFPGTSGTTSYNEQFF. The CDR3 coding sequence is TGTGCCAGCAGTTTCCCCGGGACTAGCGGGACTACCTCCTACAATGAGCAGTTCTTC.

This clone was found once. The chain is built from TRBV7-2 and TRBJ2-2, with TRBD1 identical over 9 bases. The CDR3 spans 16 residues. Losses at the gene ends were 5 bases for V and 1 base for J; bases not matched to a gene: 5. Germline-derived CDR1 and CDR2 are SGHTA and FQGNSA. CDR3 bases: TGTGCCAGCAGCCGGATGGGACAGGGGAACACCGGGGAGCTGTTTTTT. Translation gives CASSRMGQGNTGELFF.

In nucleotides, the CDR3 is TGTGCCAGCAGTGAAAGGACAGGCCTTAGCACAGATACGCAGTATTTT. Its translation is CASSERTGLSTDTQYF. The chain combines TRBV2 with TRBJ2-3; 7 bases are a match to TRBD1. Looked up from germline, CDR1 is SNHLY and CDR2 is FYNNEI. V was pared by 2 bases and J by 0 bases, with 5 bases of the junction left unmatched. CDR3 length equals 16 residues. Looking up the rest from reference TRBV2 and TRBJ2-3 gives the full variable domain: EPEVTQTPSHQVTQMGQEVILRCVPISNHLYFYWYRQILGQKVEFLVSFYNNEISEKSEIFDDQFSVERPDGSNFTLKIRSTKLEDSAMYFCASSERTGLSTDTQYFGPGTRLTVL.

The CDR3: CASSVDWGQGAETQYF. The DNA for the CDR3 is TGTGCCAGCAGCGTAGATTGGGGACAGGGCGCAGAGACCCAGTACTTC. V gene TRBV9 combines with J gene TRBJ2-5, with 9 bases aligning to TRBD1. Germline V gene sequence: CDR1 SGDLS, CDR2 YYNGEE. There are 16 residues in the CDR3. V lost 0 bases and J lost 4; bases outside the gene matches: 7.

The rearrangement links TRBV9 to TRBJ2-5; D is unresolved. There are 13 residues in the CDR3. V lost 3 bases, J lost 5 bases, and 11 bases lay in between. In germline, CDR1 is SGDLS, CDR2 YYNGEE. The CDR3 spells CASSGSRYETQYF. Written as DNA, the CDR3 is TGTGCCAGCAGCGGCAGTCGGTATGAGACCCAGTACTTC.

The genes are TRBV6-1 and TRBJ1-1, with 7 bases that match TRBD1. Germline CDR1 reads MNHNS; CDR2 reads SASEGT. This CDR3 is built from 13 residues. With 7 bases clipped from V and 4 bases from J, the junction kept 6 bases outside the gene matches. CDR3 protein: CASIQGVGTEAFF. The CDR3 region has the DNA TGTGCCAGCATTCAGGGGGTAGGCACTGAAGCTTTCTTT.